This T cell receptor beta chain was obtained from a study of T-cell memory formation after mild COVID-19. TCRdb passed the 5' RACE reads through MiXCR, listing each CDR3 protein once. The sample has a few hundred thousand distinct CDR3 sequences; roughly an eighth are singletons. At least ten counts were recorded for this clonotype. J was trimmed by 4 bases and V by 3 bases; bases with no gene match: 7. This CDR3 has 15 amino acids. The germline CDR1 and CDR2 sequences are SGHTA and FQGNSA. The TCR was taken from a young man who had mild COVID-19 (a few samples of this study predate the infection). Cell type and time point are not known. Specimen: PBMCs or a T cell subset sorted from them (not recorded which). V gene TRBV7-2 combines with J gene TRBJ2-3, with 7 bases identical to TRBD2. The CDR3 here is CASSFQAGVADTQYF. In DNA, the CDR3 is TGTGCCAGCAGCTTCCAGGCGGGGGTCGCAGATACGCAGTATTTT.